The following is a TCR beta chain sequence with its context. Profiling of TCR beta VDJ combinations and CDR3 sequences used genomic DNA as template. TCRdb called the reads again in MiXCR, with one record for every CDR3 protein. The repertoire holds approximately 220,000 distinct CDR3 sequences, with under 50% as singletons. Selection for sequencing was limited to patients who had shown CD8+CD57+ cell expansion by flow cytometry. The sample is drawn from a study of CD8+CD57+ T cells in acquired aplastic anemia. Sequences were obtained from sorted CD4+, CD8+, or CD8+CD57+ T cells (not recorded which) from PBMCs. The receptor was isolated from a human donor with aplastic anemia.

CDR3 in DNA: TGCGCCAGCAGCCAGTACGGGACAGAGCCCCCCTACGAGCAGTACTTC. Amino acids: CASSQYGTEPPYEQYF. V is TRBV5-1 and J is TRBJ2-7, with 7 bases aligning to TRBD1. The V gene's germline CDR1 is SGHRS and CDR2 YFSETQ. The CDR3 is 16 amino acids. V was clipped by 4 bases and J by 2 bases; unmatched bases: 12.